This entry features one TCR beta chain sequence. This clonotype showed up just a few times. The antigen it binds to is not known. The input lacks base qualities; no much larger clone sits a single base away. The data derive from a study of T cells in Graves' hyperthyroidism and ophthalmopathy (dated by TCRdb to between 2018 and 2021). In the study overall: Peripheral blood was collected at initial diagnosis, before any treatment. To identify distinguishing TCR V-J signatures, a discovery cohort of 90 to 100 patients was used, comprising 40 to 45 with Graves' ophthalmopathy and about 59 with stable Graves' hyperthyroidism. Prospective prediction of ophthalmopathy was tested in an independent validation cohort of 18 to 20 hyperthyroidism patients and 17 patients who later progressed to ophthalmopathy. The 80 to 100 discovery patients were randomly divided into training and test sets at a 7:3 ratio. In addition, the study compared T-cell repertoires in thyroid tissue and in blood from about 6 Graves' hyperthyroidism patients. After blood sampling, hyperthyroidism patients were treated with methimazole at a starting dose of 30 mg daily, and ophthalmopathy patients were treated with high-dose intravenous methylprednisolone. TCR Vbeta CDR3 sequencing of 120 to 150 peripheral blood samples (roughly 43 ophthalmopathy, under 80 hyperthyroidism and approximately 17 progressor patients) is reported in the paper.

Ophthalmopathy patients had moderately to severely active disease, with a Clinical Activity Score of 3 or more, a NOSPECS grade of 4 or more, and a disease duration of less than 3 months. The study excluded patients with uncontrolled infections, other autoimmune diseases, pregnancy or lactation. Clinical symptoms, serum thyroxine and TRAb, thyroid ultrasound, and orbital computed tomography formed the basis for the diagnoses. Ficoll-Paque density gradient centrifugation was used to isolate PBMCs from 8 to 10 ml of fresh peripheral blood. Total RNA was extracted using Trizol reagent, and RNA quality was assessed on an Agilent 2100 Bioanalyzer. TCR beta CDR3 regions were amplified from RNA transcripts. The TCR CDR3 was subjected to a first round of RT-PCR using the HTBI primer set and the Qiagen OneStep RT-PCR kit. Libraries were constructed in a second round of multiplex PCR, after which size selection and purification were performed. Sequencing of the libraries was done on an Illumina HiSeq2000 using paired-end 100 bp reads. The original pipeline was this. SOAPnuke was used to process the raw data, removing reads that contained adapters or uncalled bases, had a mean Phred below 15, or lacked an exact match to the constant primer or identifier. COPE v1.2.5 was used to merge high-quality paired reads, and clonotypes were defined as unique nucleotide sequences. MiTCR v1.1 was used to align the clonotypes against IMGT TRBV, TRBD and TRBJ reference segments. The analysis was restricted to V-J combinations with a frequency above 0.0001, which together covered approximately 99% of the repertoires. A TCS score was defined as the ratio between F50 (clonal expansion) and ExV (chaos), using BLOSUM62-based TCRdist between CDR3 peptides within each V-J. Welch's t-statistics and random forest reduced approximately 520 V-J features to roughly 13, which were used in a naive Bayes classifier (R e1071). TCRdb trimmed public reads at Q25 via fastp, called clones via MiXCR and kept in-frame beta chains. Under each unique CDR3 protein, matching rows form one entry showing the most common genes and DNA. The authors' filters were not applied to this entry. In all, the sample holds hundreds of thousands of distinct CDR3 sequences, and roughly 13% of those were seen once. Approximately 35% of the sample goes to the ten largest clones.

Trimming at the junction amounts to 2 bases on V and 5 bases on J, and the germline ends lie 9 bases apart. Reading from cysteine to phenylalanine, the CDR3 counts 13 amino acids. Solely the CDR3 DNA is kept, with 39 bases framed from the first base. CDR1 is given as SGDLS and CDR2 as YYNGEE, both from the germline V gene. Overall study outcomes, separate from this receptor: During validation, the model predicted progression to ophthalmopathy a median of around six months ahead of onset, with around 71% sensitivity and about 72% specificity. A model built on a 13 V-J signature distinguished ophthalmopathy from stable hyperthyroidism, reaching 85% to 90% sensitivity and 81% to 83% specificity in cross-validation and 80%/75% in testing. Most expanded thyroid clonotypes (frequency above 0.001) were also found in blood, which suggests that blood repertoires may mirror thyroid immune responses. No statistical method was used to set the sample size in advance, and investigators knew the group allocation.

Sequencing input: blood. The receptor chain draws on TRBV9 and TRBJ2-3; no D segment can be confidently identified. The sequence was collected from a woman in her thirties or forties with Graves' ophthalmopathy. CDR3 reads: CASSVQPGDTQYF. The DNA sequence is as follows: TGTGCCAGCAGCGTCCAACCCGGAGATACGCAGTATTTT.